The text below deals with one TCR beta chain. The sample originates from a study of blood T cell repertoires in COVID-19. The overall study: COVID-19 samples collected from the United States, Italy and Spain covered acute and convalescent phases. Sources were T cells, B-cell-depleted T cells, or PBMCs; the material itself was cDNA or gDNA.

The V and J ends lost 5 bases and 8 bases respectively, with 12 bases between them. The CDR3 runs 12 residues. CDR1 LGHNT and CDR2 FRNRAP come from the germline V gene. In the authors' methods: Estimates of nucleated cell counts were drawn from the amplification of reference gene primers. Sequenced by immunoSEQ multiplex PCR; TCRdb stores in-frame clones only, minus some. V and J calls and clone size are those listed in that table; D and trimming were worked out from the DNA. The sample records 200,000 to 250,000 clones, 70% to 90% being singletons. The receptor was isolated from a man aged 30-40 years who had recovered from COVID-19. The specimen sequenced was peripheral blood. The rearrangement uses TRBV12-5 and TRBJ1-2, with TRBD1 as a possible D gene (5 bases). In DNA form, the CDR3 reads TGTGCTAGTGGTGGACAAGAAAAGGGCTACACCTTC. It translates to CASGGQEKGYTF.